Presented here are 9 T cell receptor beta chains from one specimen sequenced in a study of blood T cell repertoires in COVID-19. The repertoire was sequenced with immunoSEQ multiplex PCR; TCRdb's copy has only in-frame clones and lacks some. Of 140,000 or so clones detected, roughly four fifths appear once; the ten largest clones hold around 8.6%. Sequencing used peripheral blood. Receptors were obtained from a human donor in a cohort sampled during active COVID-19.

This clone appeared a single time. This chain links TRBV28 with TRBJ1-2; TRBD1 aligns across 7 bases. The ends lost 1 base at V and 4 bases at J; junction bases unmatched: 15. The CDR3 is 18 residues long. CDR1 MDHEN and CDR2 SYDVKM come from the germline V gene. DNA of the CDR3: TGTGCCAGCAGTTTATCTGGGACAGCCTCAGAGAAAATCTATGGCTACACCTTC. Translated, it gives CASSLSGTASEKIYGYTF.

The CDR3 DNA is TGTGCCAGCAGCTCCAGCGCGACAGGGGGTGGAGAGACCCAGTACTTC. Translation: CASSSSATGGGETQYF. The genes are TRBV28 and TRBJ2-5; 9 bases map to TRBD1. J was trimmed by 4 bases and V by 6 bases; bases with no gene match: 12. Germline loops: CDR1 MDHEN, CDR2 SYDVKM. The CDR3 totals 16 residues.

Only one count was recorded for this clone. V gene TRBV5-1 combines with J gene TRBJ2-2; D gene uncertain. CDR1 and CDR2 (germline): SGHRS, YFSETQ. V was pared by 0 bases and J by 0 bases, with 9 bases between. This CDR3 is 16 amino acids long. This chain's CDR3 is CASSLEAEPNTGELFF. DNA of the CDR3: TGCGCCAGCAGCTTGGAGGCGGAGCCGAACACCGGGGAGCTGTTTTTT.

This clone was picked up a small number of times. This CDR3 is CASSSRASGGSSSYNEQFF. CDR3 nucleotide sequence: TGTGCCAGCAGTTCTCGGGCTAGCGGGGGTTCGAGCTCCTACAATGAGCAGTTCTTC. The rearrangement links TRBV28 to TRBJ2-1; 10 bases fit TRBD2. V dropped 4 bases and J dropped 0; count of bases not matched to a gene: 12. The CDR3 has 19 residues. Germline V gene lookup returns CDR1 MDHEN and CDR2 SYDVKM. Complete variable domain (other parts from reference TRBV28 and TRBJ2-1): DVKVTQSSRYLVKRTGEKVFLECVQDMDHENMFWYRQDPGLGLRLIYFSYDVKMKEKGDIPEGYSVSREKKERFSLILESASTNQTSMYLCASSSRASGGSSSYNEQFFGPGTRLTVL.

In this sample, this clone turned up once. The rearrangement links TRBV10-3 to TRBJ2-3; D may be TRBD1 (6 bases). V lost 6 bases to trimming and J lost 4 bases, with 11 bases between them. CDR1 ENHRY and CDR2 SYGVKD come from the germline V gene. CDR3 length equals 13 residues. The CDR3 protein is CAISPTGPDTQYF. The CDR3 DNA is TGTGCCATCAGCCCGACAGGTCCAGATACGCAGTATTTT.

The rearrangement joins TRBV13 to TRBJ1-3; unclear D gene. From germline, CDR1 is PRHDT and CDR2 FYEKMQ (reference sequence). Trimming pared 4 bases from V and 0 bases from J, leaving 7 bases between. The CDR3 sequence is 14 residues long. CDR3 in amino acids: CASSSRDSGNTIYF. The CDR3 nucleotides are TGTGCCAGCAGCTCCCGGGACTCTGGAAACACCATATATTTT.

This chain connects TRBV3-1 (or the pseudogene TRBV3-2) to TRBJ2-3; a weak D match, TRBD1 (5 bases). The germline gives CDR1 LGHDT, CDR2 YNNKEL (reference sequence). Trimming took 1 base from V and 1 from J, leaving 9 bases between them. The CDR3 is made up of 15 amino acids. The DNA of the CDR3 is TGTGCCAGCAGCCAAGGGGGCGGAGGCACAGATACGCAGTATTTT. Protein sequence: CASSQGGGGTDTQYF.

In this sample, this clone turned up a few times. This chain connects TRBV11-3 to TRBJ2-1; 12 positions match TRBD2. CDR1 is SGHNT and CDR2 is YENEEA in the germline V gene. The ends lost 5 bases at V and 1 base at J; junction bases unmatched: 12. This CDR3 has 19 residues. In DNA, the CDR3 is TGTGCCAGCAGCCTCGGACTGACTAGCGGGGGTGGGTCCTACAATGAGCAGTTCTTC. Amino acid sequence: CASSLGLTSGGGSYNEQFF.

This clone was picked up one time. The genes are TRBV10-2 and TRBJ1-5, with D possibly matching TRBD1 (5 bases). CDR3 length: 14 residues. V was clipped by 0 bases and J by 6 bases, with 9 bases between them. CDR1 and CDR2 from the germline V gene are WSHSY and SAAADI. For the CDR3, the DNA is TGCGCCAGCAGTGAGTCCGGGGGAAGTCAGCCCCAGCATTTT. Translated, it gives CASSESGGSQPQHF.